The rows below give T cell receptor beta chains drawn from one sample of a study of OX40 agonist ivuxolimab in advanced cancers. The data were produced by immunoSEQ multiplex PCR, yet TCRdb's version contains in-frame clones alone and is incomplete. The repertoire includes some 90,000 clones, roughly 91% of them detected once, and under 0.35% sits in the top ten. The sample was CD4+ or CD8+ T cells sorted from blood, taken in a trial of the OX40 agonist ivuxolimab. The receptors come from an adult with an advanced solid tumor such as melanoma, head and neck, liver or kidney cancer. Both conserved end residues are part of each CDR3. The D gene is left open where the match is weak. Clone size, where shown, is once, few, many, or a class for clones that have expanded.

D,size,V,J,DNA,CDR3
.,.,TRBV11-2,TRBJ2-5,TGTGCCAGCAGCTTAGTTTCGGGGTACCAAGAGACCCAGTACTTC,CASSLVSGYQETQYF
.,.,TRBV13,TRBJ2-1,TGTGCCAGCAGCCTCCCCCCCCGCAATGAGCAGTTCTTC,CASSLPPRNEQFF
TRBD1,few,TRBV10-3,TRBJ1-1,TGTGCCATCAGTGGGGGGACAGGGATGACTGAAGCTTTCTTT,CAISGGTGMTEAFF
TRBD2,.,TRBV2,TRBJ2-5,TGTGCCAGCGGGGGGGTGTACCAAGAGACCCAGTACTTC,CASGGVYQETQYF
.,.,TRBV23-1,TRBJ2-5,TGCGCCAGCAGTCAATTAGCCCTCACATTGGAAGAGACCCAGTACTTC,CASSQLALTLEETQYF
.,.,TRBV7-2,TRBJ1-1,TGTGCCAGCAGCCCGAGGGACACTCGAGGGTCCAACACTGAAGCTTTCTTT,CASSPRDTRGSNTEAFF
TRBD1,.,TRBV19,TRBJ1-1,TGTGCCAGTAGTATCAGGGGGCAGAACACTGAAGCTTTCTTT,CASSIRGQNTEAFF
TRBD1,.,TRBV19,TRBJ1-2,TGTGCCAGCTCAAGGGACAGGGACGGCTACACCTTC,CASSRDRDGYTF
.,.,TRBV10-1,TRBJ2-3,TGCGCCACCTCCCCGTTTGGGCAGGAGACCACAGATACGCAGTATTTT,CATSPFGQETTDTQYF
.,.,TRBV10-1,TRBJ2-7,TGCGCCAGCAGTGAGTTGGCCCCTTACTACGAGCAGTACTTC,CASSELAPYYEQYF
.,once,TRBV21-1,TRBJ2-1,TGTGCCAGAGGTTCGAGAATCTCCTACAATGAGCAGTTCTTC,CARGSRISYNEQFF
.,.,TRBV6-5,TRBJ1-2,TGTGCCAGCAGTTACTCGAGTGTCGGGGGGAGCGGCTACACCTTC,CASSYSSVGGSGYTF
TRBD2,.,TRBV7-6,TRBJ2-7,TGTGCCAGCAGCTTAGGGCGGGGACTAGCGGGGGGGTATGAGCAGTACTTC,CASSLGRGLAGGYEQYF
.,once,TRBV29-1,TRBJ2-3,TGCAGCCCCCGGGCCCCTGGAGATACGCAGTATTTT,CSPRAPGDTQYF
TRBD1,.,TRBV19,TRBJ2-7,TGTGCCAGTTCTAAAGGGGACAGTCGGTACGAGCAGTACTTC,CASSKGDSRYEQYF
TRBD1,.,TRBV19,TRBJ2-3,TGTGCCAGTAGTGAGGACAGGGCGGCAGATACGCAGTATTTT,CASSEDRAADTQYF
TRBD1,few,TRBV10-3,TRBJ2-7,TGTGCCATCAGACCGGGACAGGGGGCCCACGAGCAGTACTTC,CAIRPGQGAHEQYF
.,.,TRBV5-1,TRBJ2-7,TGCGCCAGCAGCCAGCAGCAGGCGCTGGGGGCTTTGGGCTACGAGCAGTACTTC,CASSQQQALGALGYEQYF
TRBD2,few,TRBV5-4,TRBJ2-2,TGTGCCAGCAGCCAGGATCAGCGGGGCACCGGGGAGCTGTTTTTT,CASSQDQRGTGELFF
.,.,TRBV11-3,TRBJ2-3,TGTGCCAGCAGCGGGGAGAGGGATACGCAGTATTTT,CASSGERDTQYF
.,.,TRBV5-8,TRBJ1-1,TGTGCCAGCAGCGGGGGGCCGGTTATGAACACTGAAGCTTTCTTT,CASSGGPVMNTEAFF
.,.,TRBV6-5,TRBJ2-7,TGTGCCAGCAGTTACTCGGGCGGGCGGGGTCTGGACGAGCAGTACTTC,CASSYSGGRGLDEQYF
.,.,TRBV5-4,TRBJ1-4,TGTGCCAGCAGCAGACTCCCGGCTGCTAATGAAAAACTGTTTTTT,CASSRLPAANEKLFF
.,few,TRBV6-1,TRBJ1-2,TGTGCCAGCGTGAGTCTAACCTATGGCTACACCTTC,CASVSLTYGYTF
.,.,TRBV18,TRBJ1-5,TGTGCCAGCTCACCCCAAAACAGGGGCAATCAGCCCCAGCATTTT,CASSPQNRGNQPQHF
.,.,TRBV7-2,TRBJ1-1,TGTGCCAGCAGCACATCCGGGAGTGCTGAAGCTTTCTTT,CASSTSGSAEAFF
.,once,TRBV27,TRBJ2-1,TGTGCCAGCAGCCCTGATAAGTCCTACAATGAGCAGTTCTTC,CASSPDKSYNEQFF
TRBD1,.,TRBV7-9,TRBJ1-2,TGTGCCAGCAGCTTAGATTCCGCAGGGGGCGACTATGGCTACACCTTC,CASSLDSAGGDYGYTF
TRBD1,.,TRBV5-6,TRBJ2-3,TGTGCCAGCAGCCGACAGGGGGGGGCAGATACGCAGTATTTT,CASSRQGGADTQYF
TRBD1,.,TRBV5-1,TRBJ1-1,TGCGCCAGCAGCCTGACACCACCAGGGACAGAGAGGAACACTGAAGCTTTCTTT,CASSLTPPGTERNTEAFF
TRBD2,.,TRBV7-2,TRBJ2-3,TGTGCCAGCAGACTAGCGGGGCGCACTAGCACAGATACGCAGTATTTT,CASRLAGRTSTDTQYF
.,once,TRBV5-4,TRBJ1-6,TGTGCCAGCAGCCATTCACCGGGGGCCGGCAATTCACCCCTCCACTTT,CASSHSPGAGNSPLHF
.,.,TRBV5-4,TRBJ2-7,TGTGCCAGCAGCCGAGGGAGTCGGGGATCCTACGAGCAGTACTTC,CASSRGSRGSYEQYF
TRBD1,.,TRBV6-6,TRBJ1-1,TGTGCCAGCAGAACAGGGGTAGGAGCTTTCTTT,CASRTGVGAFF
.,.,TRBV7-9,TRBJ2-3,TGTGCCAGCACGGAGGGGGTAAAGACAGATACGCAGTATTTT,CASTEGVKTDTQYF
.,.,TRBV5-4,TRBJ2-5,TGTGCCAGCAGCCCGCCCGGAAGAGAGAAGACCCAGTACTTC,CASSPPGREKTQYF
.,.,TRBV7-9,TRBJ1-2,TGTGCCACCGACACGGTCTATGGCTACACCTTC,CATDTVYGYTF
.,once,TRBV7-2,TRBJ2-5,TGTGCCAGCAGCCCGCAGGAGACCCAGTACTTC,CASSPQETQYF
.,.,TRBV19,TRBJ2-5,TGTGCCACCGGGGCTAAAGAGACCCAGTACTTC,CATGAKETQYF
TRBD2,few,TRBV4-1,TRBJ2-3,TGCGCCAGCAGCCAAGATAGCGGGGCCCGCACAGATACGCAGTATTTT,CASSQDSGARTDTQYF
TRBD1,.,TRBV5-1,TRBJ2-5,TGCGCCAGCAGTCGACAGGGGGACCAAGAGACCCAGTACTTC,CASSRQGDQETQYF